A single sample is the source of the 13 T cell receptor beta chains below, sequenced in a study of long-term antiretroviral therapy in people with HIV. Investigators performed immunoSEQ version v3.0 at survey level. Data came from immunoSEQ multiplex PCR; TCRdb stores just in-frame clones and leaves some out. The profile covers approximately 20,000 clones, with around 77% appearing a single time and 9.5% to 15% taken by the ten largest. The sequencing used unsorted PBMCs, collected around 1.7 years before starting antiretroviral therapy. The receptors here all came from a woman between 40 and 55 years old with HIV.

The chain links TRBV5-4 to TRBJ2-7, with TRBD2 matching over 8 bases. In germline, CDR1 is SGHNT, CDR2 YYREEE (reference sequence). The CDR3 contains 15 residues. With V trimmed by 1 base and J by 3 bases, 6 bases remained unmatched. The CDR3 region is CASSLSGTSRYEQYF. In DNA, the CDR3 is TGTGCCAGCAGCTTGTCTGGGACTAGTCGCTACGAGCAGTACTTC.

The rearrangement links TRBV4-1 to TRBJ2-5; 7 positions agree with TRBD1. The CDR3 is 14 residues long. The V gene end was trimmed by 10 bases and the J gene end by 0 bases; junction bases not matched to a gene: 8. The germline V gene has CDR1 MGHRA and CDR2 YSYEKL. CDR3 loop: CATGTALYQETQYF. Here the CDR3 DNA reads TGCGCCACCGGGACAGCGTTGTACCAAGAGACCCAGTACTTC.

The chain links TRBV11-2 to TRBJ1-1; D is undetermined. This CDR3 contains 14 residues. Trimming pared 1 base from V and 1 base from J, leaving 7 bases between. The V gene's germline CDR1 is SGHAT and CDR2 FQNNGV. The CDR3 sequence is CASSLGTPNTEAFF. CDR3 nucleotide sequence: TGTGCCAGCAGCTTAGGGACCCCGAACACTGAAGCTTTCTTT.

V is TRBV5-6 and J is TRBJ1-2; 8 bases are a match to TRBD1. V gave up 4 bases and J gave up 4 bases; unmatched junction bases: 6. CDR1 is SGHDT, CDR2 YYEEEE, per germline. The CDR3 is 14 residues long. CDR3 DNA: TGTGCCAGCAGCCCCGGACAGGGATCCTATGGCTACACCTTC. Amino acid sequence: CASSPGQGSYGYTF.

The V and J genes are TRBV5-4 and TRBJ1-2; the D is unclear. Germline loops: CDR1 SGHNT, CDR2 YYREEE (reference sequence). The CDR3 sequence is 12 residues long. Trimming removed 7 bases at V and 2 bases at J, with 9 bases between. In nucleotides, the CDR3 is TGTGCCAGCTTCCGTCAAAACTATGGCTACACCTTC. As protein: CASFRQNYGYTF.

The rearrangement uses TRBV4-1 and TRBJ2-5; 7 bases are a match to TRBD1. The germline V gene has CDR1 MGHRA and CDR2 YSYEKL. The ends lost 2 bases at V and 5 bases at J; junction bases unmatched: 14. The CDR3 is made up of 17 amino acids. The CDR3 is CASSQPSDRSVVETQYF. CDR3 sequence (DNA): TGCGCCAGCAGCCAACCGTCGGACAGGTCTGTGGTGGAGACCCAGTACTTC.

In DNA form, the CDR3 reads TGTGCCAGCAGCTTAAACCGGAGGGGAGGACCCTACGAGCAGTACTTC. Amino acids: CASSLNRRGGPYEQYF. V usage is TRBV11-2 and J usage is TRBJ2-7, with a possible D match to TRBD2 (6 bases). The V and J ends lost 2 bases and 2 bases respectively, with 16 bases between them. The germline V gene encodes CDR1 SGHAT and CDR2 FQNNGV. This CDR3 has 16 amino acids.

The J gene is TRBJ1-5, the V gene TRBV18; D might be TRBD1 (5 bases). Germline assignment: CDR1 KGHSH and CDR2 LQKENI. The V and J ends lost 6 bases and 0 bases respectively, with 12 bases between them. The CDR3 covers 15 residues. This chain's CDR3 is CASSGSGGSNQPQHF. The CDR3 DNA follows: TGTGCCAGCTCTGGCTCCGGGGGTAGCAATCAGCCCCAGCATTTT.

This chain connects TRBV7-9 to TRBJ2-3, with D tentatively TRBD2 (6 bases). The length of the CDR3 is 16 residues. V was cut by 1 base and J by 4 bases, with 15 bases left in between. Looked up from germline, CDR1 is SEHNR and CDR2 is FQNEAQ (reference sequence). The CDR3 loop reads CASSLGGAGRADTQYF. CDR3 DNA sequence: TGTGCCAGCAGCTTAGGAGGGGCGGGGCGGGCAGATACGCAGTATTTT. The full variable domain, completed using reference TRBV7-9 and TRBJ2-3, is DTGVSQNPRHKITKRGQNVTFRCDPISEHNRLYWYRQTLGQGPEFLTYFQNEAQLEKSRLLSDRFSAERPKGSFSTLEIQRTEQGDSAMYLCASSLGGAGRADTQYFGPGTRLTVL.

The V call is TRBV15, the J call TRBJ2-1; 7 nucleotides match TRBD1. Looked up from germline, CDR1 is LNHNV and CDR2 is YYDKDF (reference sequence). The CDR3 runs 14 residues. V dropped 2 bases and J dropped 15; count of bases not matched to a gene: 13. The CDR3 nucleotides read TGTGCCACCAGCAGAAACCCTATTGGGGACAGTTCGTTCTTC. Translated: CATSRNPIGDSSFF.

CDR3 protein: CASGEWEKLFF. CDR3 DNA: TGTGCCTCGGGGGAGTGGGAAAAACTGTTTTTT. The rearrangement links TRBV30 to TRBJ1-4; D might be TRBD1 (5 bases). Trimming shortened V by 7 bases and J by 8 bases, and 11 bases separated the two germline ends. The CDR3 contains 11 residues. The germline V gene has CDR1 GTSNPN and CDR2 SVGIG (reference sequence). Full variable domain (missing parts from reference TRBV30 and TRBJ1-4): SQTIHQWPATLVQPVGSPLSLECTVEGTSNPNLYWYRQAAGRGLQLLFYSVGIGQISSEVPQNLSASRPQDRQFILSSKKLLLSDSGFYLCASGEWEKLFFGSGTQLSVL.

This chain connects TRBV4-1 to TRBJ2-2; the D call may be TRBD1 or TRBD2 (5 bases each). CDR3 length: 16 amino acids. V lost 1 base and J 4 bases, leaving 13 bases between the germline ends. Germline values: CDR1 MGHRA, CDR2 YSYEKL. The CDR3 bases are TGCGCCAGCAGCCAAGCCGGGGCGGTGGGCACCGGGGAGCTGTTTTTT. Amino acids: CASSQAGAVGTGELFF.

The V and J genes are TRBV10-1 and TRBJ2-3; 12 bases are shared with TRBD2. The ends lost 2 bases at V and 14 bases at J; junction bases unmatched: 11. This CDR3 contains 15 residues. CDR1 is WNHNN and CDR2 is SYGVQD in the germline V gene (reference sequence). CDR3 DNA sequence: TGCGCCAGCAGTGAGCATCCTAGCGGGAGGGCTGAAGGGTATTTT. This codes for CASSEHPSGRAEGYF.